Presented here are 25 T cell receptor delta chains from one specimen sequenced in a study of gamma-delta chains in newborns, infants, children. TCRdb reapplied CATT to the reads. The sample gives 15,000 or so delta-chain clones, 7% to 8.5% of which show up once; 20% to 25% is in the top ten. The sample was blood. These receptors were collected from a child who was a newborn, infant or young child, either healthy, febrile or measles-vaccinated (not recorded which).

This clone was detected only a few times. Translating this DNA gives a protein that differs at residue 4 from the TCRdb one, which belongs to a much larger clone; a read error is likely, and the protein shown is this translation. This rearrangement joins TRDV2 to TRDJ3; 13 nucleotides line up with TRDD3. The ends lost 5 bases at V and 0 bases at J; junction bases unmatched: 3. The CDR3 consists of 18 residues. CDR1 and CDR2 (germline): GEAIGNYY, EKD. CDR3 in amino acids: CACGTGGYDSWDTRQMFF. The CDR3 DNA follows: TGTGCCTGTGGCACTGGGGGATACGACTCCTGGGACACCCGACAGATGTTTTTC.

This clone appeared a few times. The rearrangement links TRDV2 to TRDJ3, with D possibly matching TRDD3 (5 bases). Trimming shortened V by 0 bases and J by 0 bases, and 11 bases separated the two germline ends. Germline values: CDR1 GEAIGNYY, CDR2 EKD. The CDR3 runs 18 residues. The DNA of the CDR3 is TGTGCCTGTGACACCGCGGGGGCCTACTCCTGGGACACCCGACAGATGTTTTTC. Translated: CACDTAGAYSWDTRQMFF.

Regarding this clone: Other DNA variants within this sample encode the same CDR3. The chain links TRDV2 to TRDJ3; 13 nucleotides align to TRDD3. Germline V CDR1 and CDR2: GEAIGNYY, EKD. V dropped 0 bases and J dropped 3; count of bases not matched to a gene: 13. The length of the CDR3 is 22 residues. Here the CDR3 DNA reads TGTGCCTGTGACACCGTACTGGGGGATACGCGAGTAAGGGACTGGGACACCCGACAGATGTTTTTC. Its translation: CACDTVLGDTRVRDWDTRQMFF.

This clone was recorded a few times. The J gene is TRDJ3, the V gene TRDV2; 7 bases line up with TRDD3. Trimming cost V 3 bases and J 0 bases; bases outside gene matches: 7. The CDR3 length is 18 residues. The germline V gene encodes CDR1 GEAIGNYY and CDR2 EKD. DNA for the CDR3: TGTGCCTGTGACTCGGGGTGGGGATACTCCTGGGACACCCGACAGATGTTTTTC. This encodes CACDSGWGYSWDTRQMFF.

This clone was observed a handful of times. The chain combines TRDV2 with TRDJ3; 7 positions match TRDD3. Trimming took 3 bases from V and 3 from J; bases not matched to a gene: 10. This CDR3 comprises 18 residues. The germline gives CDR1 GEAIGNYY, CDR2 EKD. The CDR3, as DNA: TGTGCCTGTGACGTACTGGGGATAAGAGGCTGGGACACCCGACAGATGTTTTTC. This sequence encodes CACDVLGIRGWDTRQMFF.

This clone has a count of ten or more. This chain uses TRDV2 with TRDJ3; TRDD3 agrees at 12 bases. Trimming took 0 bases from V and 2 from J; bases not matched to a gene: 10. Germline V gives CDR1 GEAIGNYY, CDR2 EKD. The CDR3 is made up of 21 amino acids. The CDR3 region is CACDTLRTGGYFTWDTRQMFF. The CDR3 nucleotides are TGTGCCTGTGACACCCTACGTACTGGGGGATACTTCACCTGGGACACCCGACAGATGTTTTTC.

This clone was seen a handful of times. The chain carries TRDV2 and TRDJ3; 8 nucleotides align to TRDD3. Germline V CDR1 and CDR2: GEAIGNYY, EKD. Trimming cost V 0 bases and J 0 bases; bases outside gene matches: 9. The CDR3 loop spans 20 amino acids. In nucleotides, the CDR3 is TGTGCCTGTGACACCGCTGGGGGAAGCCTCCCCTCCTGGGACACCCGACAGATGTTTTTC. Its protein is CACDTAGGSLPSWDTRQMFF.

As concerns this clone: This may be a read error, as it is one base from a much larger clone. The identical CDR3 is also encoded by other nucleotide sequences in the sample. The chain uses TRDV2 and TRDJ3; D is possibly TRDD3 (6 bases). The length of the CDR3 is 16 residues. The germline CDR1 and CDR2 sequences are GEAIGNYY and EKD. The DNA of the CDR3 is TGTGCCTGTGACACCGTGGGGATCAGGGACACCCGACAGATGTTCTTC. This translates into CACDTVGIRDTRQMFF.

This clone was seen more than once but under ten times. Other DNA sequences from this sample encode an identical CDR3 as well. This chain joins TRDV2 and TRDJ3, with 9 bases that match TRDD3. V was pared by 0 bases and J by 0 bases, with 5 bases of the junction left unmatched. CDR1 and CDR2 (germline): GEAIGNYY, EKD. This CDR3 has 19 amino acids. In DNA form, the CDR3 reads TGTGCCTGTGACACCGGGAACTGGGGGAGCTCCTGGGACACCCGACAGATGTTTTTC. Residues: CACDTGNWGSSWDTRQMFF.

V is TRDV2 and J is TRDJ3; 11 positions match TRDD3. There are 21 residues in the CDR3. CDR1 is GEAIGNYY, CDR2 EKD, per germline. The J segment lost 0 bases and the V segment lost 3 bases, leaving 12 bases of the junction unmatched. The CDR3 is CACDAKRVLGDSSWDTRQMFF. The CDR3 coding sequence is TGTGCCTGTGACGCCAAACGGGTACTGGGGGATAGCTCCTGGGACACCCGACAGATGTTTTTC.

This clone was picked up a small number of times. The chain combines TRDV2 with TRDJ3; 9 bases agree with TRDD3. The V segment lost 2 bases and the J segment 0 bases; nucleotides outside the gene matches: 10. The CDR3 contains 20 residues. CDR1 and CDR2 (germline): GEAIGNYY, EKD. CDR3 DNA: TGTGCCTGTGACAACATACTGGGGGACCATAGCTCCTGGGACACCCGACAGATGTTTTTC. Translated, it gives CACDNILGDHSSWDTRQMFF.

This clone turned up a few times. TCRdb records a much larger clone's protein for this DNA, with a difference at residue 17 that likely arises from a read error; the protein given is the translation of the DNA. DNA for the CDR3: TGTGCCTGTGACACGTACTGGGGGAGCTCCTGGGACACCCGACAGATGATTTTC. It is translated as CACDTYWGSSWDTRQMIF. This chain links TRDV2 with TRDJ3; 9 bases match TRDD3. The CDR3 contains 18 residues. From germline, CDR1 is GEAIGNYY and CDR2 EKD.

This clone was detected a few times. TCRdb records a much larger clone's protein for this DNA, with a difference at residue 8 that likely arises from a read error; the protein given is the translation of the DNA. The genes are TRDV2 and TRDJ3; 8 bases map to TRDD3. This CDR3 is built from 19 residues. The germline V gene encodes CDR1 GEAIGNYY and CDR2 EKD. Trimming cost V 0 bases and J 0 bases; bases outside gene matches: 6. The CDR3 DNA sequence: TGTGCCTGTGACACCTGGGGGATGCGGAGCTCCTGGGACACCCGACAGATGTTTTTC. Its translation: CACDTWGMRSSWDTRQMFF.

This clone was counted between two and nine times. The genes are TRDV2 and TRDJ3; TRDD3 matches 8 bases. V lost 1 base to trimming and J lost 0 bases; unmatched junction nucleotides: 7. Germline V lookup: CDR1 GEAIGNYY, CDR2 EKD. The CDR3 loop spans 19 amino acids. CDR3 sequence: CACDTVAGDNSWDTRQMFF. The CDR3 DNA is TGTGCCTGTGACACGGTAGCGGGGGATAACTCCTGGGACACCCGACAGATGTTTTTC.

In its sample, this clone is medium-sized. The sample contains more than one DNA sequence encoding this CDR3. The genes are TRDV2 and TRDJ3; TRDD3 agrees at 8 bases. The V segment lost 3 bases and the J segment 2 bases; nucleotides outside the gene matches: 11. The CDR3 consists of 19 residues. Per germline, CDR1 GEAIGNYY and CDR2 EKD. The CDR3 coding sequence is TGTGCCTGTGACTCCTTGGGGGATGTGAGAACCTGGGACACCCGACAGATGTTTTTC. Its protein product is CACDSLGDVRTWDTRQMFF.

The sample holds many counts of this clone. Given a much more abundant clone one base away, this may be a read error. Other DNA sequences in this sample translate to the same CDR3. This sequence joins TRDV2 and TRDJ3; 7 bases match TRDD3. CDR3 length: 18 residues. Germline V gene lookup returns CDR1 GEAIGNYY and CDR2 EKD. V shed 0 bases and J 1 base; nucleotides not matched to a gene: 5. CDR3 sequence (DNA): TGTGCCTGTGACACCGGGGGATCCGCGTCCTGGGACACCCGACAGATGTTTTTC. This encodes CACDTGGSASWDTRQMFF.

This clone showed up just a few times. This chain uses TRDV2 with TRDJ3, with 9 bases identical to TRDD3. The CDR3 has 18 amino acids. Germline V gene lookup returns CDR1 GEAIGNYY and CDR2 EKD. J lost 1 base, V lost 2 bases, and 5 bases had no gene match. The CDR3 DNA reads TGTGCCTGTGACAGACTGGGGGACTATTCCTGGGACACCCGACAGATGTTTTTC. It translates to CACDRLGDYSWDTRQMFF.

As to this clone: A much bigger clone sits one base away, suggesting this may be a read error. Other DNA sequences of this sample code for an identical CDR3. The rearrangement joins TRDV2 to TRDJ2, with 11 nucleotides matching TRDD3. The V gene's germline CDR1 is GEAIGNYY and CDR2 EKD. CDR3 length equals 14 residues. The CDR3 bases are TGTGCCTGTGACACTGGGGGATACGCAGCGCAACTCTTCTTT. This translates into CACDTGGYAAQLFF.

By frequency in the sample, this clone is medium-sized. This sample also contains other DNA sequences that code for the same CDR3. CDR3 residues: CACDTWGPSSWDTRQMFF. DNA for the CDR3: TGTGCCTGTGACACCTGGGGGCCTAGCTCCTGGGACACCCGACAGATGTTTTTC. The chain links TRDV2 to TRDJ3; maybe TRDD3 (6 bases). The CDR3 has 18 amino acids. The V gene's germline CDR1 is GEAIGNYY and CDR2 EKD. The V end lost 0 bases, the J end lost 0 bases, and 11 bases lay between the germline ends.

The sample holds a few counts of this clone. An end of the junction does not agree with germline; a read error may underlie this. Other DNA sequences of this sample code for an identical CDR3. V usage is TRDV2 and J usage is TRDJ3; 8 bases fit TRDD3. Germline CDR1 reads GEAIGNYY; CDR2 reads EKD. The CDR3 is 19 amino acids. The CDR3 DNA follows: TGTGCTTGTGACACCGTACTGGGGGCCACCTCCTGGGACACCCGACAGATGTTTTTC. This encodes CACDTVLGATSWDTRQMFF.

This clone showed up just a few times. The germline gene is not matched at one end of the junction; a read error may be the cause. The J gene is TRDJ2, the V gene TRDV2, with 11 positions matching TRDD3. The CDR3 is made up of 15 amino acids. The germline gives CDR1 GEAIGNYY, CDR2 EKD. The CDR3 reads CACGTMGDTREQLFF. CDR3 nucleotides: TGTGCCTGTGGCACCATGGGGGATACGAGGGAACAACTCTTCTTT.

This clone was counted between two and nine times. A read error is possible here, since a much larger clone lies one base away. The chain uses TRDV2 and TRDJ3; 7 nucleotides line up with TRDD3. The CDR3 covers 16 residues. The germline V gene has CDR1 GEAIGNYY and CDR2 EKD. V dropped 0 bases and J dropped 2; count of bases not matched to a gene: 0. CDR3 DNA sequence: TGTGCCTGTGACACCGGGGATACCTGGGACACCCGACAGATGTTTTTC. It translates to CACDTGDTWDTRQMFF.

Note on this clone: Different DNA sequences within this sample yield the same CDR3. This chain uses TRDV2 with TRDJ3; TRDD3 matches 10 bases. The length of the CDR3 is 19 residues. Trimming cost V 0 bases and J 0 bases; bases outside gene matches: 4. In germline, CDR1 is GEAIGNYY, CDR2 EKD. The CDR3 nucleotides are TGTGCCTGTGACACCTGGGGGATACCTAGCTCCTGGGACACCCGACAGATGTTTTTC. The encoded protein is CACDTWGIPSSWDTRQMFF.

A word on this clone: A clone one base away is much larger, so this may be a read error. The chain combines TRDV2 with TRDJ3, with 10 bases lining up with TRDD3. The CDR3 loop spans 20 amino acids. Trimming cost V 0 bases and J 2 bases; bases outside gene matches: 9. Germline-derived CDR1 and CDR2 are GEAIGNYY and EKD. For the CDR3, the DNA is TGTGCCTGTGACACCGTCGGGGGATACGCGAGCGCCTGGGACACCCGACAGATGTTTTTC. It is translated as CACDTVGGYASAWDTRQMFF.

This clone was seen a few times. TCRdb records a much larger clone's protein for this DNA, with a difference at residue 15 that likely arises from a read error; the protein given is the translation of the DNA. V gene TRDV2 combines with J gene TRDJ3; TRDD3 matches at 7 bases. CDR1 and CDR2 (germline): GEAIGNYY, EKD. The CDR3 covers 18 residues. The CDR3 loop reads CACDTGWGSSWDTRRMFF. The CDR3 region has the DNA TGTGCCTGTGACACCGGATGGGGGAGCTCCTGGGACACCCGACGGATGTTTTTC.